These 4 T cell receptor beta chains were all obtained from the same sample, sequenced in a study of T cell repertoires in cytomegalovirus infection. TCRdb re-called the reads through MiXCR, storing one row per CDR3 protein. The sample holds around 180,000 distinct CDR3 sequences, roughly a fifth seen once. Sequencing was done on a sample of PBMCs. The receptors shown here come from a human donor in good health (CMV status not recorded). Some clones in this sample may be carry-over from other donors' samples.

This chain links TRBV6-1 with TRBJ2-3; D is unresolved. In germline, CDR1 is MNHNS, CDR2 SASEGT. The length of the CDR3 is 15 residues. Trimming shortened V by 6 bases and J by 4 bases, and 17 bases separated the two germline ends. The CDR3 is CASRSDHGGPDTQYF. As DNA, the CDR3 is TGTGCCAGCAGGAGCGATCACGGCGGCCCAGATACGCAGTATTTT.

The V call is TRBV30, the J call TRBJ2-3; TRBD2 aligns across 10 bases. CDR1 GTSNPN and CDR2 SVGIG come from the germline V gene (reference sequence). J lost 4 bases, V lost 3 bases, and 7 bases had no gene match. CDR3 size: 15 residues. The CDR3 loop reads CAWSLAGAGPDTQYF. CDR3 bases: TGTGCCTGGAGCCTAGCGGGAGCGGGCCCAGATACGCAGTATTTT.

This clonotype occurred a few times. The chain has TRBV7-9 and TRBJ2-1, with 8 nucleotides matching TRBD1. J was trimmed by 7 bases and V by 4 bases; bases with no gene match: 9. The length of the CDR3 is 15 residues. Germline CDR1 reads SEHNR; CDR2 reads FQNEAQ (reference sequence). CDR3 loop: CASSSGTGSTNEQFF. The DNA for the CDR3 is TGTGCCAGCAGCTCCGGGACAGGATCCACGAATGAGCAGTTCTTC.

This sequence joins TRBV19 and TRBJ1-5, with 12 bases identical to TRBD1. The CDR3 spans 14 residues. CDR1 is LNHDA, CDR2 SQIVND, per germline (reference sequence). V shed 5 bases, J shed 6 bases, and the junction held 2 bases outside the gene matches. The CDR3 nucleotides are TGTGCCAGTAGTGGGACAGGGGGCTTTCAGCCCCAGCATTTT. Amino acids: CASSGTGGFQPQHF.